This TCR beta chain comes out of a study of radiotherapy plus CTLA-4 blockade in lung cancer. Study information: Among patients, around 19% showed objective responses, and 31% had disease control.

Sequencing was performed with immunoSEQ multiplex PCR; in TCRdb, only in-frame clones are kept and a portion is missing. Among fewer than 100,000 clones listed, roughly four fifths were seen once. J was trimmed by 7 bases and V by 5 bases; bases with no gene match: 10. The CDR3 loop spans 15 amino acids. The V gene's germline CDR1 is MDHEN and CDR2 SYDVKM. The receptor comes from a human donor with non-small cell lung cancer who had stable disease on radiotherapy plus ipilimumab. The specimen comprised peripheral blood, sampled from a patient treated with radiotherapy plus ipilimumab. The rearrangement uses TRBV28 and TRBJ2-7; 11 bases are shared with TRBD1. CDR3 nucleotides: TGTGCCAGCAGTCCAGCCGGGACAGGGGGTGGTGAGCAGTACTTC. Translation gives CASSPAGTGGGEQYF.